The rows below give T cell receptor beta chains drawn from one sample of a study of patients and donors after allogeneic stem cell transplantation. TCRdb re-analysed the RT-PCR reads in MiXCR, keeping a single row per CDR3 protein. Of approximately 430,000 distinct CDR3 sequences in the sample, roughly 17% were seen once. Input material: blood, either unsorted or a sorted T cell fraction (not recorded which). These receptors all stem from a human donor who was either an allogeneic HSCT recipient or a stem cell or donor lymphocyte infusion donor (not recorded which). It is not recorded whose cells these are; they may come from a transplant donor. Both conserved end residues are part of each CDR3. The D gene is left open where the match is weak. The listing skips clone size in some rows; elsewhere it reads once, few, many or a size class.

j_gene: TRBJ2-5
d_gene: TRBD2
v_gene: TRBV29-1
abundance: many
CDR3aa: CSVEDTTSGNLGAQYF
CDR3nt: TGCAGCGTTGAAGATACGACTAGCGGGAACTTAGGGGCCCAGTACTTC

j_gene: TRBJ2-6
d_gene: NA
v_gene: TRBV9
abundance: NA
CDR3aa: CASSVGGNPNVLTF
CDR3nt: TGTGCCAGCAGCGTAGGCGGAAACCCCAACGTCCTGACTTTC

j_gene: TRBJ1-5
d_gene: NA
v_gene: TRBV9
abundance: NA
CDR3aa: CASSVGTETSQPQHF
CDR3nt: TGTGCCAGCAGCGTAGGGACGGAAACGAGTCAGCCCCAGCATTTT

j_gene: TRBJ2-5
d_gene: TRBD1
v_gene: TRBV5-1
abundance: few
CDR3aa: CASSLQGSQQETQYF
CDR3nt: TGCGCCAGCAGCTTACAGGGGTCGCAACAAGAGACCCAGTACTTC

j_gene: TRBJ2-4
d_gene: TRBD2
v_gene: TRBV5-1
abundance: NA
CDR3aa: CASSWVSGVAKNIQYF
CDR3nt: TGCGCCAGCAGCTGGGTTAGCGGGGTAGCCAAAAACATTCAGTACTTC

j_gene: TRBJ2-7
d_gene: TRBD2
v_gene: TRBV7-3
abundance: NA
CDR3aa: CASSPGGRREQYF
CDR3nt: TGTGCCAGCAGCCCCGGCGGGAGACGGGAGCAGTACTTC

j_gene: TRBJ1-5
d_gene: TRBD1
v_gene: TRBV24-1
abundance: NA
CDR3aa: CATSEGQGAPSNQPQHF
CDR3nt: TGTGCCACCAGTGAGGGACAGGGGGCGCCGAGCAATCAGCCCCAGCATTTT

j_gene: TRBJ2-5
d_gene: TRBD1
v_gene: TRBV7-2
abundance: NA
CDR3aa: CASSPQTGGEETQYF
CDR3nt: TGTGCCAGCAGCCCCCAGACAGGGGGTGAAGAGACCCAGTACTTC

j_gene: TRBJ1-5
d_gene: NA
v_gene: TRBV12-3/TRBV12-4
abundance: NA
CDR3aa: CASRKGGSNQPQHF
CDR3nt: TGTGCCAGCAGAAAGGGGGGTAGCAATCAGCCCCAGCATTTT

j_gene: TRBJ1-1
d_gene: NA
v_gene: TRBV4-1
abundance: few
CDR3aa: CAGRSVDGGRRNTEAFF
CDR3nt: TGCGCCGGCCGATCCGTCGATGGGGGGAGGAGGAACACTGAAGCTTTCTTT

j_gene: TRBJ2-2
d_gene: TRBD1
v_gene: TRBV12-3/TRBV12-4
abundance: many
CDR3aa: CASSRRGQANTGELFF
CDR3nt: TGTGCCAGCAGTCGGAGGGGACAGGCGAACACCGGGGAGCTGTTTTTT

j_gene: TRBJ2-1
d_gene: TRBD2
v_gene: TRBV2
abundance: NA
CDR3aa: CASREGLAGGLLYNEQFF
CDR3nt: TGTGCCAGCAGGGAGGGACTAGCGGGAGGTTTACTTTACAATGAGCAGTTCTTC

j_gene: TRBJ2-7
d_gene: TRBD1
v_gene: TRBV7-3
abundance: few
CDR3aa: CASSPDRTSYEQYF
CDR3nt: TGTGCCAGCAGCCCGGACAGGACCTCCTACGAGCAGTACTTC

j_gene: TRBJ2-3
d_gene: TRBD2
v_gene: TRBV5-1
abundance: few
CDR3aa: CASSNLAGDTDTQYF
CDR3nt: TGCGCCAGCAGCAATCTAGCGGGGGACACAGATACGCAGTATTTT

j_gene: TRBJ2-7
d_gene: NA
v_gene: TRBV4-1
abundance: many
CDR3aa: CASSQVQSLSDEQYF
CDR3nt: TGCGCCAGCAGCCAAGTCCAATCCCTCTCTGACGAGCAGTACTTC

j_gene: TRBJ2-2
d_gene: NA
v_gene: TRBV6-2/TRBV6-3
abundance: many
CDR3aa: CASSHRSPGNTGELFF
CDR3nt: TGTGCCAGCAGTCACCGATCCCCGGGGAACACCGGGGAGCTGTTTTTT

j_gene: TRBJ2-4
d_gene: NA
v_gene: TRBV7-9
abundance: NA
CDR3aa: CASSLVSETKNIQYF
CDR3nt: TGTGCCAGCAGCTTAGTTTCCGAAACCAAAAACATTCAGTACTTC

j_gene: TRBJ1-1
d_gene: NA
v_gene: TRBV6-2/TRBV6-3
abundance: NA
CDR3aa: CATTVDSGKGTTEAFF
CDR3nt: TGTGCCACCACGGTCGACTCCGGGAAGGGAACCACTGAAGCTTTCTTT

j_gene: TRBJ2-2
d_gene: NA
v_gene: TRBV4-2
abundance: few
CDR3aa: CASSQDDRSGNTGELFF
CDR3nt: TGTGCCAGCAGCCAAGATGATCGTAGCGGGAACACCGGGGAGCTGTTTTTT

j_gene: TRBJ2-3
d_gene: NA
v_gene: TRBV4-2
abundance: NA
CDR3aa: CASSQDLTTDTQYF
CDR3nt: TGTGCCAGCAGCCAAGATCTAACCACAGATACGCAGTATTTT

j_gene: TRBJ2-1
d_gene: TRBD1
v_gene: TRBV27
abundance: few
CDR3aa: CASSAGQGAYNEQFF
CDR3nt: TGTGCCAGCAGTGCGGGACAGGGGGCCTACAATGAGCAGTTCTTC

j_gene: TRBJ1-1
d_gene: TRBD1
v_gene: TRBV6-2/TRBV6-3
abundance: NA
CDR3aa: CATTKRTGPTEAFF
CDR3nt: TGTGCCACAACAAAACGGACAGGACCCACTGAAGCTTTCTTT

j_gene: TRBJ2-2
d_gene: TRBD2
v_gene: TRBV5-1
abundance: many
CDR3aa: CASSPREGHGTGELFF
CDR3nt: TGCGCCAGCAGCCCCCGGGAGGGCCATGGCACCGGGGAGCTGTTTTTT

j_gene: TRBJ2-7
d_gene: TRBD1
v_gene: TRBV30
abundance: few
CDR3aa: CAWSRDRGNEQYF
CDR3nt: TGTGCCTGGAGTCGGGACAGGGGCAACGAGCAGTACTTC

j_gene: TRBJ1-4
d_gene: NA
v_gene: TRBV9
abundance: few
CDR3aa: CASSVSGAQDEKLFF
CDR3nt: TGTGCCAGCAGCGTATCAGGGGCGCAGGATGAAAAACTGTTTTTT

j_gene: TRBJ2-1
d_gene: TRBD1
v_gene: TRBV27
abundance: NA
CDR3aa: CASSLGTGGNEQFF
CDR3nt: TGTGCCAGCAGTTTAGGGACAGGGGGCAATGAGCAGTTCTTC

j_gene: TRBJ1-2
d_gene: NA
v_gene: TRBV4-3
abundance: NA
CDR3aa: CASSQETSSGSYGYTF
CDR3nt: TGCGCCAGCAGCCAAGAAACGAGCTCAGGGAGTTATGGCTACACCTTC

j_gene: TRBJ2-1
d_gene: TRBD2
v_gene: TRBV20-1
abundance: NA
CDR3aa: CSAAPTSGRAYNEQFF
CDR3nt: TGCAGTGCTGCCCCTACTAGCGGGAGAGCCTACAATGAGCAGTTCTTC

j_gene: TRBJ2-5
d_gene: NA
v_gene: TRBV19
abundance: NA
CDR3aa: CASSAISSAEETQYF
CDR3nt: TGTGCCAGTAGTGCTATTAGTTCGGCGGAAGAGACCCAGTACTTC